Each of the 9 T cell receptor beta chains below was sequenced from the same sample in a study of T cell changes during pregnancy in multiple sclerosis. Data came from immunoSEQ multiplex PCR; TCRdb stores just in-frame clones and leaves some out. The sample includes more than 45,000 clones, around 94% of them seen just once. Sample: CD4+ T cells from peripheral blood mononuclear cells, taken in the second trimester of pregnancy. Receptors originate from a female donor with multiple sclerosis, enrolled in a pregnancy study.

This chain links TRBV2 with TRBJ2-3; D not resolved. Germline loops: CDR1 SNHLY, CDR2 FYNNEI. This CDR3 is 10 amino acids long. V lost 6 bases to trimming and J lost 5 bases, with 3 bases between them. This chain's CDR3 is CASRQDTQYF. DNA of the CDR3: TGTGCCAGCAGACAAGATACGCAGTATTTT.

V gene TRBV7-9 combines with J gene TRBJ1-1; D possibly corresponds to TRBD1 (5 bases). From germline, CDR1 is SEHNR and CDR2 FQNEAQ (reference sequence). This CDR3 has 14 amino acids. Trimming pared 1 base from V and 4 bases from J, leaving 10 bases between. DNA of the CDR3: TGTGCCAGCAGCTTAGATCAGGGAGGCACTGAAGCTTTCTTT. Protein: CASSLDQGGTEAFF.

DNA of the CDR3: TGTGCCAGCAGCCGCGGGGGGGCCGGGTACAATGAGCAGTTCTTC. Translation: CASSRGGAGYNEQFF. The chain combines TRBV7-3 with TRBJ2-1; 9 positions agree with TRBD2. The germline CDR1 and CDR2 sequences are SGHTA and FQGTGA. With V trimmed by 5 bases and J by 4 bases, 6 bases remained unmatched. The CDR3 consists of 15 residues.

The rearrangement uses TRBV12-1 and TRBJ2-7; the table calls TRBD2, which could not be checked here. TRBV12-1 is a known pseudogene. The CDR3 totals 19 residues. As DNA, the CDR3 is TGTGCCAGCAGCTTGGCACCCGCCATTTGGAGGCGCCCGTGGTACGAGCAGTACTTC. This sequence encodes CASSLAPAIWRRPWYEQYF.

Turning to this clone: The sample has other DNA sequences that encode this CDR3 too. This chain uses TRBV6-1 with TRBJ2-5; TRBD1 matches at 8 bases. The V and J ends lost 1 base and 5 bases, in that order; junction bases with no gene match: 18. In germline, CDR1 is MNHNS, CDR2 SASEGT. This CDR3 region has 19 residues. In DNA form, the CDR3 reads TGTGCCAGCAGTGAAGAACACCTCCGGACAGGGAAACGAGGGGAGACCCAGTACTTC. Its translation is CASSEEHLRTGKRGETQYF.

This clone was counted only a few times. CDR3 DNA: TGTGCCAGCAGTGATGGGGGCAGGGGCAATCAGCCCCAGCATTTT. It is translated as CASSDGGRGNQPQHF. The chain uses TRBV6-1 and TRBJ1-5, with a weak D call TRBD1 (6 bases). CDR1 is MNHNS, CDR2 SASEGT, per germline. The V end lost 3 bases, the J end lost 2 bases, and 11 bases lay between the germline ends. The CDR3 is made up of 15 amino acids.

Notes on this clone: A junction boundary mismatches the germline segment, possibly from a read error. The V call is TRBV4-3, the J call TRBJ1-6, with TRBD1 matching over 7 bases. The CDR3 is made up of 17 amino acids. CDR1 and CDR2 (germline): LGHNA, YSLEER. As DNA, the CDR3 is TGCGCCAGCAGCCCTCAGGCGACAGGGTTGATTAATACACCCCTCCACTTT. This sequence encodes CASSPQATGLINTPLHF.

The sample holds one count of this clone. The chain combines TRBV5-6 with TRBJ2-2; the match to TRBD2 covers 7 bases. J was trimmed by 4 bases and V by 8 bases; bases with no gene match: 8. Germline CDR1 is SGHDT and CDR2 is YYEEEE. The CDR3 is 14 amino acids. The CDR3 loop reads CASSVGGSTGELFF. The CDR3 coding sequence is TGTGCCAGTAGTGTGGGGGGGAGCACCGGGGAGCTGTTTTTT.

The J gene is TRBJ2-2, the V gene TRBV5-1; TRBD2 aligns across 14 bases. The CDR3 is made up of 17 amino acids. The V gene end was trimmed by 3 bases and the J gene end by 2 bases; junction bases not matched to a gene: 3. Germline CDR1 and CDR2: SGHRS and YFSETQ. CDR3 loop: CASSSGTSGGNTGELFF. The CDR3 bases are TGCGCCAGCAGCTCTGGGACTAGCGGGGGTAACACCGGGGAGCTGTTTTTT.